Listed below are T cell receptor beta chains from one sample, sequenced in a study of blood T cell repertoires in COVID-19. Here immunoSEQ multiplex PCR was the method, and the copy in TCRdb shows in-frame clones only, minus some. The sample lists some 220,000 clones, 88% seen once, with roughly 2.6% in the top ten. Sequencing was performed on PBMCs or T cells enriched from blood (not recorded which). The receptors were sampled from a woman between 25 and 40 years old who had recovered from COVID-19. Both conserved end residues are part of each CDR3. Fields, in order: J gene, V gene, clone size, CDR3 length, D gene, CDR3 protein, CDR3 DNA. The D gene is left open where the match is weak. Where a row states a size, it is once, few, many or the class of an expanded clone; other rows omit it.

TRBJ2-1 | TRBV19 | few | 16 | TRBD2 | CASSISPGGRYNEQFF | TGTGCCAGTAGTATAAGCCCGGGGGGGCGGTACAATGAGCAGTTCTTC
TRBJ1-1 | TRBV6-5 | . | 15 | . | CASSYSSRVNTEAFF | TGTGCCAGCAGTTACTCCTCCAGGGTGAACACTGAAGCTTTCTTT
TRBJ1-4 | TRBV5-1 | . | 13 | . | CASSFGDLEKLFF | TGCGCCAGCAGCTTTGGGGACTTGGAAAAACTGTTTTTT
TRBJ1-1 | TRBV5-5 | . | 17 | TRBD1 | CASSLSFDRGIKTEAFF | TGTGCCAGCAGCCTTTCATTTGACAGGGGGATTAAAACTGAAGCTTTCTTT
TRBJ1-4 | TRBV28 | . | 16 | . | CASSASQGFVDEKLFF | TGTGCCAGCAGTGCCTCGCAGGGGTTTGTTGATGAAAAACTGTTTTTT
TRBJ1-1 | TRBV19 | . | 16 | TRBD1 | CASSTRGQGRGTEAFF | TGTGCCAGTAGTACCAGAGGACAGGGGAGAGGAACTGAAGCTTTCTTT
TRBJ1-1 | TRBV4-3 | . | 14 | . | CASSQDRMDTEAFF | TGCGCCAGCAGCCAAGATAGAATGGACACTGAAGCTTTCTTT
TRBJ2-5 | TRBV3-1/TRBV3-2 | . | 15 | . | CASSQGGHGRQTQYF | TGTGCCAGCAGCCAAGGGGGACATGGGCGACAGACCCAGTACTTC
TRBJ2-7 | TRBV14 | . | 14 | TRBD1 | CASSLTGTGSEQYF | TGTGCCAGCAGCCTTACCGGGACAGGGAGTGAGCAGTACTTC
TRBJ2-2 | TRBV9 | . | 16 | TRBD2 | CASSVASGGAGGELFF | TGTGCCAGCAGCGTAGCTAGCGGGGGGGCCGGCGGGGAGCTGTTTTTT
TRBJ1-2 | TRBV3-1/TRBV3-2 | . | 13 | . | CASSQAGGYGYTF | TGTGCCAGCAGCCAAGCGGGGGGCTATGGCTACACCTTC
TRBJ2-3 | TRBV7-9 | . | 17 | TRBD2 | CASSLISGGLYTDTQYF | TGTGCCAGCAGCTTAATAAGCGGGGGATTGTATACAGATACGCAGTATTTT
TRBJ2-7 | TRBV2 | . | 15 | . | CASTPRGFTSYEQYF | TGTGCCAGCACCCCACGGGGGTTTACGTCCTACGAGCAGTACTTC
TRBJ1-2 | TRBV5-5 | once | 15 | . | CASSLANGAEYGYTF | TGTGCCAGCAGCTTGGCCAATGGGGCAGAATATGGCTACACCTTC
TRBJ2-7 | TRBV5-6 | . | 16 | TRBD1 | CASSFGLRGLIDEQYF | TGTGCCAGCAGCTTCGGGTTGAGGGGGCTGATTGACGAGCAGTACTTC
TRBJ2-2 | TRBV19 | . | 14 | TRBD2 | CASSITSGIGELFF | TGTGCCAGTAGTATAACTAGCGGTATCGGGGAGCTGTTTTTT
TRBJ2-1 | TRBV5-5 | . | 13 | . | CASSLAVHNEQFF | TGTGCCAGCAGCTTGGCCGTCCACAATGAGCAGTTCTTC
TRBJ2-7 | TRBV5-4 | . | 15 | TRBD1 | CASSFGDRRSYEQYF | TGTGCCAGCAGCTTTGGGGACAGACGTTCCTACGAGCAGTACTTC
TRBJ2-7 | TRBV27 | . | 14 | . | CASSLSRGAYEQYF | TGTGCCAGCAGTTTGTCCAGGGGTGCTTACGAGCAGTACTTC
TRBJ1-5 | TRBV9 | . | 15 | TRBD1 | CASSVGQGGDQPQHF | TGTGCCAGCAGCGTAGGACAGGGGGGGGATCAGCCCCAGCATTTT
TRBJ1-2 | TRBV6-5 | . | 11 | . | CASVSNYGYTF | TGTGCCAGCGTGAGCAACTATGGCTACACCTTC
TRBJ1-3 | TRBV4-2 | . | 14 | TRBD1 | CASSQVSGGNTIYF | TGTGCCAGCAGCCAAGTATCAGGGGGCAACACCATATATTTT
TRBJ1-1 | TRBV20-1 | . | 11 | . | CSARTSGWAFF | TGCAGTGCTAGGACCAGCGGCTGGGCTTTCTTT
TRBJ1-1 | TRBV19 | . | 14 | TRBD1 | CASSIRDSNTEAFF | TGTGCCAGTAGTATCCGGGACAGCAACACTGAAGCTTTCTTT
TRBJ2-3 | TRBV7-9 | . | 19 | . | CASSPGSRPFGSTADTQYF | TGTGCCAGCAGCCCCGGCTCGAGGCCATTTGGTAGCACGGCAGATACGCAGTATTTT
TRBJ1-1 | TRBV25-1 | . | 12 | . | CASRGPNTEAFF | TGTGCCAGCAGGGGCCCGAACACTGAAGCTTTCTTT
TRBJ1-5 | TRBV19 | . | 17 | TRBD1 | CASSAPSGGFSNQPQHF | TGTGCCAGTAGTGCCCCCTCAGGGGGCTTTAGCAATCAGCCCCAGCATTTT
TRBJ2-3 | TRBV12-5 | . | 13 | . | CARRLIGTDTQYF | TGTGCTAGGAGGCTTATAGGCACAGATACGCAGTATTTT
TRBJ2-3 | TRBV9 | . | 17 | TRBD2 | CASSVEPSGGGTDTQYF | TGTGCCAGCAGCGTCGAACCTAGCGGGGGGGGCACAGATACGCAGTATTTT
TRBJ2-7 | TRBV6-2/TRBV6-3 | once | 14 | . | CASSYPRTDYEQYF | TGTGCCAGCAGTTACCCCCGGACAGATTACGAGCAGTACTTC
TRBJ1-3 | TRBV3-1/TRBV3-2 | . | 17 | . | CASSQEFEAPSGNTIYF | TGTGCCAGCAGCCAAGAATTTGAGGCCCCGTCTGGAAACACCATATATTTT
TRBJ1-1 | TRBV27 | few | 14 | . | CASSPGVPNTEAFF | TGTGCCAGCAGTCCGGGGGTTCCCAACACTGAAGCTTTCTTT
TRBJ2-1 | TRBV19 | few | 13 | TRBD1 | CASSPGQASRGFF | TGTGCCAGTAGCCCGGGACAGGCCTCCAGGGGGTTCTTC
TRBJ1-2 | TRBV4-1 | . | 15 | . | CASSQITGTFYGYTF | TGCGCCAGCAGCCAAATAACAGGGACCTTCTATGGCTACACCTTC
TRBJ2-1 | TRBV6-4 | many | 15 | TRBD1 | CASSVGTGISNEQFF | TGTGCCAGCAGTGTGGGGACAGGGATAAGCAATGAGCAGTTCTTC
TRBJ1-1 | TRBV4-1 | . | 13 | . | CASSPLGYTEAFF | TGCGCCAGCAGCCCCCTTGGCTACACTGAAGCTTTCTTT
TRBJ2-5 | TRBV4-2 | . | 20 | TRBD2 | CASSQDLTGTSGGYSETQYF | TGTGCCAGCAGCCAAGACCTAACCGGGACTAGCGGGGGGTATTCGGAGACCCAGTACTTC
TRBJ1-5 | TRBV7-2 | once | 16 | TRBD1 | CASSLIAGGAGQPQHF | TGTGCCAGCAGCTTAATCGCAGGGGGCGCAGGGCAGCCCCAGCATTTT
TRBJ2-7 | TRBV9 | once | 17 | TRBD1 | CASSVGSATGTGREQYF | TGTGCCAGCAGCGTAGGGTCGGCGACCGGGACAGGGAGGGAGCAGTACTTC
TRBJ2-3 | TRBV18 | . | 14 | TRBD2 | CASSPAGGTDTQYF | TGTGCCAGCTCACCAGCGGGGGGCACAGATACGCAGTATTTT
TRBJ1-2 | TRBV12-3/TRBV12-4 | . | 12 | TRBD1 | CASSTGGPGYTF | TGTGCCAGCAGCACAGGGGGCCCGGGCTACACCTTC
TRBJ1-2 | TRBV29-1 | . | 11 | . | CSVEEQGGYTF | TGCAGCGTTGAAGAACAGGGCGGCTACACCTTC
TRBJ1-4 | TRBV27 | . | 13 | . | CASSFSFREKLFF | TGTGCCAGCAGTTTTAGTTTTCGTGAAAAACTGTTTTTT
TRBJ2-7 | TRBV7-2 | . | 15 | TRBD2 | CASSFERGGLSEQYF | TGTGCCAGCAGCTTCGAGCGGGGGGGCCTCAGCGAGCAGTACTTC
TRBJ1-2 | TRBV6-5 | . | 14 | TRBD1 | CASSLGQGAGGYTF | TGTGCCAGCAGCCTCGGACAGGGGGCGGGAGGCTACACCTTC
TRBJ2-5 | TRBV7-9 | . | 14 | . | CASSLVPGQETQYF | TGTGCCAGCAGCTTAGTTCCAGGCCAAGAGACCCAGTACTTC
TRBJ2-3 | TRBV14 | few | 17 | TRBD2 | CASSQSFVWDYTDTQYF | TGTGCCAGCAGCCAATCCTTCGTCTGGGACTACACAGATACGCAGTATTTT
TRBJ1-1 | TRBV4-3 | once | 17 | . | CASSHQSSLRGNTEAFF | TGCGCCAGCAGCCACCAATCCTCTCTTAGGGGGAACACTGAAGCTTTCTTT
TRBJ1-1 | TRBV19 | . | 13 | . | CASSIGGGVEAFF | TGTGCCAGTAGTATTGGTGGGGGGGTGGAAGCTTTCTTT
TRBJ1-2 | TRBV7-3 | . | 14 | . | CASSPNRANYGYTF | TGTGCCAGCAGCCCCAACAGGGCTAACTATGGCTACACCTTC
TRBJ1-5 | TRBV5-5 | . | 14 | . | CASSLVGENQPQHF | TGTGCCAGCAGCTTGGTGGGCGAGAATCAGCCCCAGCATTTT